This record concerns one TCR beta chain sequence. The antigen remains undetermined. This specimen belongs to a study of radiotherapy plus CTLA-4 blockade in lung cancer. On the study more broadly: Among patients, 15% to 20% showed objective responses, and approximately 31% had disease control.

CTLA-4 blockade using ipilimumab, together with focal radiation, was received by patients with chemo-refractory metastatic non-small-cell lung cancer. CDR3 length equals 12 residues. V shed 6 bases and J shed 6 bases, with 8 bases lying between them. CDR1 is MNHEY, CDR2 SVGAGI, per germline. General study findings and limits: The study found tumor-derived TCR clones expanded in blood after radiotherapy plus ipilimumab. Per reports, early blood T cell clone dynamics, plus interferon-beta, forecast response most strongly.

Method: immunoSEQ multiplex PCR; TCRdb's copy keeps in-frame clones and lacks some. The repertoire consists of roughly 90,000 clones, with about 78% occurring once and the leading ten covering roughly 13%. The TCR comes from a human donor with non-small cell lung cancer that progressed on radiotherapy plus ipilimumab. This chain uses TRBV6-5 with TRBJ2-2; either TRBD1 or TRBD2 may supply D (5 bases each). This specimen consisted of peripheral blood, obtained from a patient treated with radiotherapy plus ipilimumab. DNA of the CDR3: TGTGCCAGCAGCCCGGGGCCCGGGGAGCTGTTTTTT. Translation: CASSPGPGELFF.